These 25 T cell receptor beta chains came from one sample sequenced in a study of blood T cell repertoires in COVID-19. Libraries were prepared by immunoSEQ multiplex PCR; TCRdb keeps only in-frame clonotypes and omits some of them. The sample holds approximately 97,000 clones, about nine tenths seen once. Sequencing used peripheral blood. These receptors were taken from a man aged 60 to 75 with acute or convalescent COVID-19.

The chain uses TRBV6-6 and TRBJ2-2; TRBD1 is a possible D gene (6 bases). Trimming took 4 bases from V and 6 from J, leaving 9 bases between them. Germline assignment: CDR1 MNHNY and CDR2 SVGAGI (reference sequence). The CDR3 length is 13 residues. The CDR3 region is CASSSQGSGELFF. CDR3 nucleotides: TGTGCCAGCAGTTCGCAGGGGTCCGGGGAGCTGTTTTTT.

This chain joins TRBV29-1 and TRBJ2-7, with D tentatively TRBD1 (5 bases). CDR1 and CDR2 (germline): SQVTM, ANQGSEA. V lost 0 bases, J lost 1 base, and 19 bases lay in between. The CDR3 sequence is 17 residues long. Written as DNA, the CDR3 is TGCAGCGTTGAAGAGGGCAGGGCAACAAATATGTCCTACGAGCAGTACGTC. Translation: CSVEEGRATNMSYEQYV.

CDR3 sequence reads: CSVKNSNSPLHF. CDR3 in DNA: TGCAGCGTTAAAAATAGTAATTCACCCCTCCACTTT. The chain has TRBV29-1 and TRBJ1-6; unclear D gene. The CDR3 is 12 amino acids. Germline-derived CDR1 and CDR2 are SQVTM and ANQGSEA. Trimming took off 5 bases at V and 6 bases at J, with 8 bases between the two ends.

This chain connects TRBV27 to TRBJ1-5; no clear D gene. Germline CDR1 MNHEY, CDR2 SMNVEV (reference sequence). Trimming removed 3 bases at V and 3 bases at J, with 9 bases between. This CDR3 is 14 amino acids long. The CDR3 loop is CASSLGRYNQPQHF. The CDR3 nucleotides read TGTGCCAGCAGTTTGGGCAGGTACAATCAGCCCCAGCATTTT.

The chain carries TRBV5-1 and TRBJ2-7; weak D call: TRBD2 (6 bases). This CDR3 is 16 amino acids long. Trimming took 0 bases from V and 0 from J, leaving 13 bases between them. Germline V CDR1 and CDR2: SGHRS, YFSETQ. CDR3 protein: CASSLAPSESSYEQYV. For the CDR3, the DNA is TGCGCCAGCAGCTTGGCCCCTAGCGAAAGCTCCTACGAGCAGTACGTC.

The J gene is TRBJ1-5, the V gene TRBV6-6; possible D gene TRBD1, 5 bases. The CDR3 length is 15 residues. V dropped 7 bases and J dropped 0 bases, with 13 bases sitting between them. The germline gives CDR1 MNHNY, CDR2 SVGAGI (reference sequence). The chain's CDR3 is CASTSLGGSNQPQHF. As DNA, the CDR3 is TGTGCCAGCACCTCCCTCGGGGGTAGCAATCAGCCCCAGCATTTT.

The chain is built from TRBV12-2 and TRBJ1-6. TRBV12-2 has pseudogene status. There are 18 residues in the CDR3. CDR3 bases: TGTGCAAGTCGCTTCAATTCACCGGGGTTATCCTATAATTCACCCCTCCACTTT. It yields the protein CASRFNSPGLSYNSPLHF.

This chain uses TRBV11-2 with TRBJ2-1; 9 positions match TRBD2. The germline CDR1 and CDR2 sequences are SGHAT and FQNNGV. V was clipped by 5 bases and J by 15 bases; unmatched bases: 20. The CDR3 is made up of 16 amino acids. The CDR3 region is CASSPHLGGGGEILFF. In nucleotides, the CDR3 is TGTGCCAGCAGCCCCCATCTCGGCGGGGGGGGTGAGATCCTGTTCTTC.

This rearrangement joins TRBV7-2 to TRBJ1-4; 9 nucleotides match TRBD1. This CDR3 is built from 14 residues. The junction had 7 bases not matched to a gene; V was cut back by 6 bases and J by 8 bases. The germline V gene has CDR1 SGHTA and CDR2 FQGNSA. The CDR3 DNA follows: TGTGCCAGCAGAATGGACAGGGGAGGGGAAAAACTGTTTTTT. Protein product: CASRMDRGGEKLFF. The full variable domain, in which reference TRBV7-2 and TRBJ1-4 provide the parts outside the CDR3, is GAGVSQSPSNKVTEKGKDVELRCDPISGHTALYWYRQSLGQGLEFLIYFQGNSAPDKSGLPSDRFSAERTGGSVSTLTIQRTQQEDSAVYLCASRMDRGGEKLFFGSGTQLSVL.

The chain carries TRBV7-9 and TRBJ2-5; unclear D gene. V lost 3 bases and J 6 bases, leaving 8 bases between the germline ends. The CDR3 spans 12 residues. The germline CDR1 and CDR2 sequences are SEHNR and FQNEAQ (reference sequence). The chain's CDR3 is CASSLKAQTQYF. CDR3 nucleotide sequence: TGTGCCAGCAGCTTGAAAGCGCAGACCCAGTACTTC.

This rearrangement joins TRBV3-1 (or the pseudogene TRBV3-2) to TRBJ1-2, with D possibly matching TRBD1 (6 bases). The CDR3 is made up of 15 amino acids. Germline lookup yields CDR1 LGHDT and CDR2 YNNKEL (reference sequence). Trimming cost V 5 bases and J 7 bases, with 20 bases left between them. CDR3 loop: CASSTQRGGRGGYTF. Written as DNA, the CDR3 is TGTGCCAGCAGCACTCAAAGAGGGGGACGCGGTGGCTACACCTTC.

This chain links TRBV7-8 with TRBJ1-2; D is ambiguous. The CDR3 extends over 16 amino acids. Germline loops: CDR1 SGHVS, CDR2 FQNEAQ. V shed 0 bases and J shed 2 bases, with 13 bases lying between them. CDR3 region: CASSLAGGLLNYGYTF. The CDR3 DNA is TGTGCCAGCAGCTTAGCGGGAGGGTTGTTAAACTATGGCTACACCTTC.

In its sample, this clone was seen once. The chain carries TRBV7-9 and TRBJ1-1, with 8 bases matching TRBD1. V lost 3 bases, J lost 0 bases, and 6 bases stayed unmatched. Germline CDR1 is SEHNR and CDR2 is FQNEAQ (reference sequence). This CDR3 spans 16 amino acids. CDR3 bases: TGTGCCAGCAGCTTCCGACAGGGGATTATGAACACTGAAGCTTTCTTT. The encoded protein is CASSFRQGIMNTEAFF.

This sequence joins TRBV6-5 and TRBJ1-2, with TRBD1 matching over 8 bases. The junction had 15 bases not matched to a gene; V was cut back by 9 bases and J by 6 bases. Germline V gene data show CDR1 as MNHEY and CDR2 as SVGAGI. The CDR3 contains 15 residues. The CDR3 here is CASNLLRQGIDGYTF. CDR3 DNA sequence: TGTGCCAGTAACCTCCTCCGACAGGGGATAGATGGCTACACCTTC.

The chain combines TRBV5-1 with TRBJ1-6, with 7 positions matching TRBD1. Germline V gene data show CDR1 as SGHRS and CDR2 as YFSETQ. CDR3 length: 16 residues. J was trimmed by 1 base and V by 0 bases; bases with no gene match: 1. The DNA of the CDR3 is TGCGCCAGCAGCTTGGGGACAGGTTCCTATAATTCACCCCTCCACTTT. Protein: CASSLGTGSYNSPLHF.

This clone was recorded a few times. The chain combines TRBV6-4 with TRBJ1-5, with TRBD1 as a possible D gene (5 bases). Trimming removed 3 bases at V and 7 bases at J, with 10 bases between. Germline CDR1 reads MRHNA; CDR2 reads SNTAGT. This CDR3 comprises 13 residues. The CDR3 coding sequence is TGTGCCAGCAGTGAAGGGGCCGGGCAGCCCCAGCATTTT. Translation: CASSEGAGQPQHF.

CDR3 in DNA: TGTGCCAGCAGCCCAGATGGAGCGGGAAGAAGCACAGATACGCAGTATTTT. Protein: CASSPDGAGRSTDTQYF. The rearrangement links TRBV3-1 (or the pseudogene TRBV3-2) to TRBJ2-3, with 7 bases lining up with TRBD2. This CDR3 comprises 17 residues. Germline assignment: CDR1 LGHDT and CDR2 YNNKEL (reference sequence). After removal of 4 bases from V and 0 bases from J, the junction contained 10 bases not matched to a gene.

This rearrangement joins TRBV30 to TRBJ1-5, with D unresolved. Trimming pared 0 bases from V and 5 bases from J, leaving 8 bases between. This CDR3 spans 13 amino acids. CDR1 and CDR2 (germline): GTSNPN, SVGIG (reference sequence). Here the CDR3 reads CAWSVGRDQPQHF. The CDR3 DNA reads TGTGCCTGGAGTGTGGGCCGTGATCAGCCCCAGCATTTT.

This clone was detected only once. This rearrangement joins TRBV6-5 to TRBJ1-3; D unresolved. Germline V gives CDR1 MNHEY, CDR2 SVGAGI. The V end lost 8 bases, the J end lost 0 bases, and 14 bases lay between the germline ends. The CDR3 extends over 15 amino acids. Here the CDR3 reads CASAYGGHSGNTIYF. The CDR3 region has the DNA TGTGCCAGCGCTTACGGCGGCCACTCTGGAAACACCATATATTTT.

This clone was counted a few times. V is TRBV7-6 and J is TRBJ2-1; D is uncertain. The V gene's germline CDR1 is SGHVS and CDR2 FNYEAQ. V was pared by 2 bases and J by 8 bases, with 7 bases between. This CDR3 comprises 12 residues. CDR3 in amino acids: CASSLRGDEQFF. The CDR3 DNA follows: TGTGCCAGCAGCTTACGCGGTGATGAGCAGTTCTTC.

This clone was seen a handful of times. This same CDR3 is encoded by further DNA sequences in the sample. The chain employs TRBV11-2 and TRBJ1-2; D is possibly TRBD1 (6 bases). CDR1 is SGHAT and CDR2 is FQNNGV in the germline V gene. This CDR3 contains 13 residues. Trimming shortened V by 0 bases and J by 8 bases, and 10 bases separated the two germline ends. The CDR3 is CASSLEGARGYTF. The CDR3 DNA reads as TGTGCCAGCAGCTTAGAGGGGGCGCGAGGCTACACCTTC.

The chain carries TRBV19 and TRBJ2-1, with 12 nucleotides matching TRBD2. The CDR3 loop spans 17 amino acids. From germline, CDR1 is LNHDA and CDR2 SQIVND (reference sequence). Unmatched junction bases numbered 11, after V lost 11 bases and J lost 0 bases. In nucleotides, the CDR3 is TGTGCCTGCAGGGGACTAGCGGGCGAAAGCTCCTACAATGAGCAGTTCTTC. This translates into CACRGLAGESSYNEQFF.

The chain couples TRBV5-1 to TRBJ1-2; 9 nucleotides match TRBD1. The CDR3 is 17 amino acids. V was pared by 0 bases and J by 4 bases, with 10 bases of the junction left unmatched. CDR1 SGHRS and CDR2 YFSETQ come from the germline V gene. CDR3 region: CASSLGGGQGVFYGYTF. CDR3 DNA: TGCGCCAGCAGCTTGGGTGGGGGACAGGGAGTCTTCTATGGCTACACCTTC.

CDR3 loop: CASSLGNSQGILFF. The CDR3 region has the DNA TGCGCCAGCAGCTTGGGGAATTCCCAGGGCATACTGTTTTTT. The chain has TRBV5-1 and TRBJ1-4; maybe TRBD1 (5 bases). This CDR3 is 14 amino acids long. Per the germline V gene, CDR1 is SGHRS and CDR2 is YFSETQ. V was shortened by 0 bases and J by 13 bases, with 16 bases between the two germline ends.

This chain joins TRBV25-1 and TRBJ1-2; the D is unclear. Trimming shortened V by 5 bases and J by 2 bases, and 6 bases separated the two germline ends. The CDR3 has 12 amino acids. Germline-derived CDR1 and CDR2 are MGHDK and SYGVNS. The CDR3 protein is CASSFRNYGYTF. CDR3 nucleotides: TGTGCCAGCAGTTTCAGGAACTATGGCTACACCTTC.